This T cell receptor beta chain comes out of a study of regulatory T cells in long-lasting Graves disease. Study results and caveats: Preferential use of TRBV28, TRBJ1-2 and TRBJ2-5 was seen in persistent disease.

This clonotype came up many times. What it binds is not known. V lost 5 bases, J lost 4 bases, and 18 bases stayed unmatched. The length of the CDR3 is 20 residues. The V gene's germline CDR1 is SGHTA and CDR2 FQGNSA. To make TCR beta libraries, researchers used iRepertoire HTBI primers and Arm-PCR of CDR3 regions. Each CDR3 protein is one row after TCRdb ran MiXCR on the multiplex PCR reads. The sample carries about 220,000 distinct CDR3 sequences, about 19% recorded once. Documented time point: newly diagnosed GD, antithyroid drugs for less than 3 months. TCR sequences were obtained from RNA taken from PBMCs. A further study also used this sample, focusing on T cells in Graves' hyperthyroidism and ophthalmopathy. That source notes: Criteria for exclusion of patients were uncontrolled infection, other autoimmune disease, pregnancy or lactation. Thyroid ultrasound and orbital computed tomography, with clinical symptoms and serum thyroxine and TRAb, informed diagnoses. It was a median about 6.5 months before onset that the model predicted ophthalmopathy.

The chain employs TRBV7-2 and TRBJ2-5, with 14 nucleotides matching TRBD2. The sequence was collected from a woman in her 30s with Graves disease. The source was peripheral blood mononuclear cells (PBMCs), collected at new diagnosis, from a patient treated with antithyroid drugs. The CDR3 here is CASSRRTSGGIDPLPETQYF. The DNA for the CDR3 is TGTGCCAGCAGCCGACGGACTAGCGGGGGGATCGACCCGCTTCCAGAGACCCAGTACTTC.